Detailed here is one T cell receptor (beta chain). Antigen unknown. The data are from a study of OX40 agonist ivuxolimab in advanced cancers. In the study overall: Patients were treated with intravenous ivuxolimab, dosed at 0.01 to 10 mg/kg and infused every 2 weeks. Allowance was made for prior anti-PD-1, anti-PD-L1 or anti-CTLA-4 therapy, and around 44% had some.

This CDR3 comprises 10 residues. Germline V gene sequence: CDR1 MNHNS, CDR2 SASEGT. Trimming stripped 6 bases from V and 4 bases from J, with 1 base between. Study findings and constraints: CD4+ and CD8+ blood T cells expanded clonally by week 6 at 0.1 to 3.0 mg/kg.

Produced via immunoSEQ multiplex PCR; TCRdb's table is partial and in-frame only. The table has 78,000 or so clones, about 90% seen once; the top ten hold approximately 2.9%. The sampling schedule covered blood at baseline, cycle 4 day 1, and cycle 7 day 1. The chain is built from TRBV6-1 and TRBJ2-1, with no clear D. This TCR was recovered from an adult with an advanced solid tumor such as melanoma, head and neck, liver or kidney cancer. The sequenced sample was CD4+ or CD8+ T cells sorted from blood, obtained in a trial of the OX40 agonist ivuxolimab. CDR3: CASRYNEQFF. The DNA for the CDR3 is TGTGCCAGCAGATACAATGAGCAGTTCTTC.